This T cell receptor beta chain was obtained from a study of shared clonotypes between healthy human individuals (dated by TCRdb to 2020 to 2022). Notes on the research overall: Three men and two women, aged 18 to 49 years, made up the cohort. Per donor, leukapheresis produced somewhere between about 0.94 and 10 billion PBMCs. For each donor, CD4 naive and CD4 memory were each run on three plates, CD8 naive on two plates, and CD8 memory on one plate. Libraries were prepared and TCR repertoires were sequenced by different laboratories using diverse techniques, in order to increase sequencing depth and limit assay-specific biases. The study deeply sequenced blood TCR repertoires of several healthy adults to estimate repertoire size and the extent of clonotype sharing between individuals.

Using the deep immunoSEQ assay, TCR CDR3 regions were amplified from genomic DNA by multiplex PCR. Extracted genomic DNA from each cell subset was distributed evenly across all wells of several immunoSEQ 96-well plates, and each plate was treated as a replicate. For sorted subsets, each replicate PCR was loaded with approximately 190 ng genomic DNA, equivalent to about 30,000 T cell genomes. Purified libraries were quantified with a Qubit 3.0 fluorometer, sized on a Bioanalyzer 2100, and re-quantified with the KAPA Library Quantification kit. A separate single-read 150-cycle Illumina NextSeq 550 flow cell was used to sequence each immunoSEQ 96-well plate. The original pipeline was this. Because the immunoSEQ output held only junctional sequences and lacked quality scores, the filtering could not match the filtering applied to full-length reads. To assign V/J genes and CDR3, sequences were annotated against IMGT germline references using PyIR, a Python wrapper for IgBLAST v1.9. Reads were filtered out if the reads had weak V/J assignments (E-value above 1e-6), no CDR3, stop codons, out-of-frame junctions, or ambiguous translated residues. A V3J clonotype was defined by an identical inferred V gene, J gene, and CDR3 amino acid sequence. Percentage overlap between repertoires was calculated by dividing the number of shared unique clonotypes by the size of the smaller repertoire. Repertoire richness was assessed with RTK rarefaction, the Chao1 estimator, and Recon v2.1 estimates of unobserved clonotypes. Generation probabilities for all TCRbeta clonotypes obtained by the gDNA method from a handful of donors were computed using OLGA. Imported from immuneACCESS, the table was reduced by TCRdb to in-frame sequences with V and J called. These copies leave out some clones; in studies compared against another copy, an unresolved V gene accounts for under half, and the cause of the remainder is not known. The V and J calls and clone size are taken from that table; D and trimming were inferred from the DNA. Within this sample are about 1 million clones, with 65% to 80% of them counted one time only. Approximately 1.5% of the sample lies in the top ten.

This clone was recorded many times. What this receptor recognizes is not known. Per-nucleotide qualities are absent, and no much larger clonotype sits a single base away. The donors were healthy, HIV-negative adults with no recently reported acute infections or vaccinations. Only Caucasian adults living in Nashville, Tennessee, USA were represented among the donors. Magnetic negative selection was used to enrich CD4+ T cells, after which naive cells were positively selected on CD45RA and the negative fraction became the memory subset. Blood was obtained by leukapheresis, after which PBMCs were separated by Ficoll-Histopaque density gradient centrifugation and cryopreserved in liquid nitrogen vapor phase. Analytical flow cytometry was used to check the purity and quantity of each magnetically sorted T cell population. Genomic DNA was isolated from each sorted fraction and quantified by UV absorbance on a Nanodrop 2000c.

What the authors observed across the whole study: Compared with non-shared clonotypes, the clonotypes found in all four sorted-subset donors had higher generation probabilities. Sampling was limited to blood, and TCR repertoires in tissue likely differ from TCR repertoires in blood. Pairwise subsampling led to the expectation that sequencing depth would affect the degree of clonotype sharing among donors. Even with the large sequencing depth, rarefaction of the sorted-subset datasets indicated that sequencing was incomplete. Naive subsets generally had larger estimated clonotype richness than memory subsets. Because the study included only a small number of donors, the genetic and exposure-history diversity represented was limited. When several donors were compared, the shared fraction of clonotypes was 5% to 6.5% for naive CD4, around 3.5% for naive CD8, more than 2% for memory CD4, and 0.4% for memory CD8.

Compared with germline, V lacks 1 base and J lacks 4 bases; bases without a gene match: 6. The germline V gene specifies SGHTA as CDR1 and FQGNSA as CDR2. Reading from cysteine to phenylalanine, the CDR3 counts 15 amino acids. The retained sequence is limited to the CDR3, 45 bases, with the frame set at the first base. In this chain, TRBV7-2 is recombined with TRBJ1-2; TRBD1 lines up with 7 middle nucleotides. The source material was memory CD4+ T cells sorted from blood. The intended sense of this specimen's cell subset or site label: CD45RA-negative fraction. The receptor's source is a man between 18 and 29 years old in good health. The CDR3 protein sequence reads: CASSLDRGLSYGYTF. The bases read TGTGCCAGCAGCTTAGACAGGGGATTAAGCTATGGCTACACCTTC.